This TCR beta chain was captured in a study of cytomegalovirus exposure and HLA in healthy donors. This clone was seen only a few times. Measured with immunoSEQ multiplex PCR; TCRdb has only the in-frame clones, and not every one. This table holds roughly 180,000 clones, around nine tenths found once. The CDR3 loop spans 14 amino acids. Trimming took off 4 bases at V and 7 bases at J, with 16 bases between the two ends. Germline V lookup: CDR1 MDHEN, CDR2 SYDVKM. The sequencing sample was made of PBMCs. This clonotype originated in a man aged 25 to 40 in good health and CMV-seropositive. The chain links TRBV28 to TRBJ1-2, with D perhaps matching TRBD1 (6 bases). CDR3: CASSYPQGARGYTF. Written as DNA, the CDR3 is TGTGCCAGCAGTTACCCACAGGGCGCCCGTGGCTACACCTTC.